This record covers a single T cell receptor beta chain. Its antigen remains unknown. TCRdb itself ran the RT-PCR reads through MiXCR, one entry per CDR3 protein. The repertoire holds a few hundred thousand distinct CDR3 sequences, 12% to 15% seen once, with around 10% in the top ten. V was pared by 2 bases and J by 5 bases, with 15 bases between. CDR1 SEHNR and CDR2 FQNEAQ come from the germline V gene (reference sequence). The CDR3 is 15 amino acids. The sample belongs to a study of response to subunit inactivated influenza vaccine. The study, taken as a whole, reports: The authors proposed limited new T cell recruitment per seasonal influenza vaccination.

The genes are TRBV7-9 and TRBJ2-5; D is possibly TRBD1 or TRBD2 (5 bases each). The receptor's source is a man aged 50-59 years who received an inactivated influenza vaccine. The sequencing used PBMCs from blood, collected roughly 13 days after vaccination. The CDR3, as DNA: TGTGCCAGCAGCTTAAAGGGCAGGGACGAGGAGACCCAGTACTTC. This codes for CASSLKGRDEETQYF.